This TCR beta chain stems from a study of graft-versus-host responses after intestinal transplantation. In the study overall: In this cohort, recipients had multivisceral, liver-intestinal, or isolated intestinal transplants. Findings of the study overall: Ileal or blood samples showed some GvH clones first, and such clones were also found in recipient marrow.

Some clones are missing from TCRdb's copy, which holds only in-frame ones; the method was immunoSEQ multiplex PCR. The data show under 95,000 clones, approximately 78% seen once. V dropped 1 base and J dropped 4 bases, with 10 bases sitting between them. The CDR3 has 14 amino acids. Germline V CDR1 and CDR2: SGHNT, YYREEE (reference sequence). To note about this clone: Its antigen is currently unknown.

The receptor was derived from a human donor who received an intestinal transplant. The chain joins TRBV5-4 to TRBJ2-3; D is ambiguous. The sequences come from unstimulated CD4+ T cells sorted from spleen or lymph node cells, collected before intestinal transplant. CDR3 sequence: CASSLNLVADTQYF. The DNA for the CDR3 is TGTGCCAGCAGCTTGAACCTAGTAGCAGATACGCAGTATTTT.